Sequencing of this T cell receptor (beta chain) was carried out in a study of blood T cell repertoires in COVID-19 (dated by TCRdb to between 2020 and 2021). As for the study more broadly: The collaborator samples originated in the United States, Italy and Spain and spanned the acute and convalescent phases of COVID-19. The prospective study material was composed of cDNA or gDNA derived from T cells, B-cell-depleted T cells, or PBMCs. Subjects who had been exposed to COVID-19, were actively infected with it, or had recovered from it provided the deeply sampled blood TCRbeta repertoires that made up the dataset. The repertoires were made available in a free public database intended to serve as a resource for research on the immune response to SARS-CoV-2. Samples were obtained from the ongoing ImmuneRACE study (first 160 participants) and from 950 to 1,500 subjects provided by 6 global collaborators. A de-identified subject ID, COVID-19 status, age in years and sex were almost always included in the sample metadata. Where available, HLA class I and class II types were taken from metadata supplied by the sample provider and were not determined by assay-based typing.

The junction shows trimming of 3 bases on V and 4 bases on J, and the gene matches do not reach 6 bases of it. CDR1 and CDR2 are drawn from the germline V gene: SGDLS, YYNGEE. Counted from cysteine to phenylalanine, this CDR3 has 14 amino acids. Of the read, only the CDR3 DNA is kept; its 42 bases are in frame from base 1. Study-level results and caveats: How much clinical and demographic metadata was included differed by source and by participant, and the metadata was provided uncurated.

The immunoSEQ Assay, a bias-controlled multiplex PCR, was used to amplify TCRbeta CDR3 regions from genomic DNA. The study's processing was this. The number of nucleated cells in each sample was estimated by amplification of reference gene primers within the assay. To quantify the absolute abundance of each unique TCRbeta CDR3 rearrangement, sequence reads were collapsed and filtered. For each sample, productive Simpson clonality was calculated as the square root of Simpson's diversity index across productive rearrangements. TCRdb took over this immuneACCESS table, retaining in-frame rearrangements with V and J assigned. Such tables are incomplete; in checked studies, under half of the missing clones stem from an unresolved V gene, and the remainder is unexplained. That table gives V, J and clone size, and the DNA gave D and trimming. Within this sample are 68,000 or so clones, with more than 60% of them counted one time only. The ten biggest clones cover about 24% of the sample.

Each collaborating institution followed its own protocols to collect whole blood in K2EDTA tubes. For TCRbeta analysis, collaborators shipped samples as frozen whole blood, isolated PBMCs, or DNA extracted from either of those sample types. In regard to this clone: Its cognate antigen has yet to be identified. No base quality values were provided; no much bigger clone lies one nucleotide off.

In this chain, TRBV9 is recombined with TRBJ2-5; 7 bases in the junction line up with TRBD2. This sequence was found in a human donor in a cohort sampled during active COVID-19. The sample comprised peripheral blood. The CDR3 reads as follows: CASSATSHGETQYF. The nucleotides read TGTGCCAGCAGCGCGACTAGCCACGGAGAGACCCAGTACTTC.